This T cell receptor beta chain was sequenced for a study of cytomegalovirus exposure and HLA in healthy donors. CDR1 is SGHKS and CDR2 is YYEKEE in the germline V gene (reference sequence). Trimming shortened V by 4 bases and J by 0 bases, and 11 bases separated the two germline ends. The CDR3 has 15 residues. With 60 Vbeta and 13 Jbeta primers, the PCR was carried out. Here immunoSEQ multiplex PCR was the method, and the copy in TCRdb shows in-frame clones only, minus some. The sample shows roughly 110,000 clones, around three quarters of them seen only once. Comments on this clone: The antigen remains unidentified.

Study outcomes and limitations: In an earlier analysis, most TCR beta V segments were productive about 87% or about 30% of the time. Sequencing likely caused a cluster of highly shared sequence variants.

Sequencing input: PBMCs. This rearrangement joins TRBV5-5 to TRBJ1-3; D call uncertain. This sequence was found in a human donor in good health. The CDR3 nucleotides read TGTGCCAGCAGCGCATCCGGCGGCTCTGGAAACACCATATATTTT. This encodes CASSASGGSGNTIYF.